This T cell receptor beta chain was documented in a study of response to subunit inactivated influenza vaccine. V was clipped by 7 bases and J by 5 bases, with 12 bases between them. The CDR3 runs to 12 residues. Looked up from germline, CDR1 is SQVTM and CDR2 is ANQGSEA. TCRdb used MiXCR to reprocess the RT-PCR reads, holding one entry per CDR3 protein. Of about 500,000 distinct CDR3 sequences in the sample, approximately 7.3% are singletons; the top ten hold 13%. Study-level results: After each seasonal influenza vaccination, few new T cells are recruited, the authors suggested.

Of note for this clonotype: Its antigen is unknown.

Sample: PBMCs from blood, taken approximately 25 months after vaccination. The TCR sequence derives from a man between 50 and 75 years old who received an inactivated influenza vaccine. V usage is TRBV29-1 and J usage is TRBJ2-1; D is perhaps TRBD2 (5 bases). In nucleotides, the CDR3 is TGCAGCGGGATGTCTAGCCACAATGAGCAGTTCTTC. Amino acid sequence: CSGMSSHNEQFF.